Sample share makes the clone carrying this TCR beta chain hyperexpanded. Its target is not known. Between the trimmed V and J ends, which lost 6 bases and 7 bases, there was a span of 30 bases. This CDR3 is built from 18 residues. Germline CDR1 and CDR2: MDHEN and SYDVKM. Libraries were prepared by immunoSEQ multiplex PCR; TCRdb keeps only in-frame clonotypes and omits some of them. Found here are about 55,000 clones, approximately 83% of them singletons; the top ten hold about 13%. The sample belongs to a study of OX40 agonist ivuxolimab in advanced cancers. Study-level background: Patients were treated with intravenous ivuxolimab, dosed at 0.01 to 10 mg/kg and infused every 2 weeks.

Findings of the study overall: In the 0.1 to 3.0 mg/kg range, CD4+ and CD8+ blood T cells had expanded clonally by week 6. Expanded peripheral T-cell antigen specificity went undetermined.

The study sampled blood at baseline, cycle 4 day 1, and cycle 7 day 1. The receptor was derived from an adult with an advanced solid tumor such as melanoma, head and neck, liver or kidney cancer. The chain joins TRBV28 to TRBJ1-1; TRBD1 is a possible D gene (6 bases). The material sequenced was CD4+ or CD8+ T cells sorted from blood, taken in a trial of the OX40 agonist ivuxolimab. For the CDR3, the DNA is TGTGCCAGCAGCTCGACCCAGAGCTCGGACAGATCCCGGATTGAAGCTTTCTTT. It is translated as CASSSTQSSDRSRIEAFF.